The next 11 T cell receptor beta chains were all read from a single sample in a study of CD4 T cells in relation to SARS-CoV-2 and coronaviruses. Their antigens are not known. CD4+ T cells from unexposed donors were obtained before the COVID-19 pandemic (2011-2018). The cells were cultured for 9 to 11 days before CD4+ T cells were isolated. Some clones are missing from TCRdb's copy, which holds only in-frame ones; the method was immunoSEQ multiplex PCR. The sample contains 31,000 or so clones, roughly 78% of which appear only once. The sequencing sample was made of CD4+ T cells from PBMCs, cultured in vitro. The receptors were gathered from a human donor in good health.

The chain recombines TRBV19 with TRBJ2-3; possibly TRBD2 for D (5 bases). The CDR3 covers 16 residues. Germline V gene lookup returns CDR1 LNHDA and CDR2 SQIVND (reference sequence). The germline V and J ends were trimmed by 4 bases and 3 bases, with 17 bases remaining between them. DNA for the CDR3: TGTGCCAGTAGTAGGCAGTCGGAGGTTTGGACAGATACGCAGTATTTT. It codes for CASSRQSEVWTDTQYF.

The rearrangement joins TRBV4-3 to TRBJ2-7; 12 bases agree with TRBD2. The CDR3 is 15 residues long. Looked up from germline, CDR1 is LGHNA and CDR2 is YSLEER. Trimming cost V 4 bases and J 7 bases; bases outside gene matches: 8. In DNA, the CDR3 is TGCGCCAGCAGCCGGGAACTAGCGGGAGGTCGAGAGCAGTACTTC. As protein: CASSRELAGGREQYF.

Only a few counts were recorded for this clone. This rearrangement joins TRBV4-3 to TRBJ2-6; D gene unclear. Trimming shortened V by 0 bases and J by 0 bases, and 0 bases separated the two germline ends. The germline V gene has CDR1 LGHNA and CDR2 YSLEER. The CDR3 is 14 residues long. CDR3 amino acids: CASSQDSGANVLTF. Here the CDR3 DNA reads TGCGCCAGCAGCCAAGACTCTGGGGCCAACGTCCTGACTTTC.

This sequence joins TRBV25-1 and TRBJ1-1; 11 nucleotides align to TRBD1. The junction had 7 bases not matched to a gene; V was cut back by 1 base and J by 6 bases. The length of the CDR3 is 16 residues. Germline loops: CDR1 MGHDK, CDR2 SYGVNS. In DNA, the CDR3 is TGTGCCAGCAGTGAATCACTAGGACAGGGGGCTTCTGAAGCTTTCTTT. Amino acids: CASSESLGQGASEAFF.

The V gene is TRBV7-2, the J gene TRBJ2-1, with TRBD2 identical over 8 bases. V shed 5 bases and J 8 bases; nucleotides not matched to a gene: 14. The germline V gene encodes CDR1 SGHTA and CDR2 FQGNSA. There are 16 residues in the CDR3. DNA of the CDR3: TGTGCCAGCAGCCCAGTGGGAGCGGGGGCGGGAGATGAGCAGTTCTTC. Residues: CASSPVGAGAGDEQFF.

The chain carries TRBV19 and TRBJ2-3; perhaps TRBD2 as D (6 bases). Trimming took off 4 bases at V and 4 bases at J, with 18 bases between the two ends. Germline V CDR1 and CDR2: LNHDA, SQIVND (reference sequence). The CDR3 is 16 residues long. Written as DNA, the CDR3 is TGTGCCAGTAGTAACCTGGAGGGGTCCAGCGCAGATACGCAGTATTTT. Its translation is CASSNLEGSSADTQYF.

CDR3 region: CASSSGLHTDTQYF. CDR3 nucleotides: TGTGCCAGCAGCTCTGGACTTCACACAGATACGCAGTATTTT. The chain couples TRBV7-2 to TRBJ2-3, with D perhaps TRBD2 (5 bases). This CDR3 contains 14 residues. Germline CDR1 and CDR2: SGHTA and FQGNSA. With 4 bases removed from V and 2 bases from J, the gap between germline ends came to 10 bases.

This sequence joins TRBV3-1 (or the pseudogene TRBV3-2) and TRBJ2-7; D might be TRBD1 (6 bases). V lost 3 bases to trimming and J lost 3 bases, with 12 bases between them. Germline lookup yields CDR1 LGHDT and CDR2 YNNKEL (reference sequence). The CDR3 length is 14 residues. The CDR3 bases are TGTGCCAGCAGCCACCAACAGGGACGCTACGAGCAGTACTTC. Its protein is CASSHQQGRYEQYF.

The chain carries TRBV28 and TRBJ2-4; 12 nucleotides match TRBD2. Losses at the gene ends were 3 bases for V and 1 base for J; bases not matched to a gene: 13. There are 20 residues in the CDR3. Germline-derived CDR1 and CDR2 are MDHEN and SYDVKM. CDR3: CASSFGLAGGPGTAKNIQYF. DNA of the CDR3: TGTGCCAGCAGTTTTGGGCTAGCGGGAGGGCCCGGGACGGCCAAAAACATTCAGTACTTC. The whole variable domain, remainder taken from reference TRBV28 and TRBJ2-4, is DVKVTQSSRYLVKRTGEKVFLECVQDMDHENMFWYRQDPGLGLRLIYFSYDVKMKEKGDIPEGYSVSREKKERFSLILESASTNQTSMYLCASSFGLAGGPGTAKNIQYFGAGTRLSVL.

CDR3 bases: TGTGCCAGCAGTTTAGTACTAGGAGAGACCCAGTACTTC. This gives the protein CASSLVLGETQYF. The J gene is TRBJ2-5, the V gene TRBV12-3 or TRBV12-4; TRBD2 might be the D (5 bases). This CDR3 contains 13 residues. Trimming left V 1 base short and J 4 bases short, with 7 bases between.

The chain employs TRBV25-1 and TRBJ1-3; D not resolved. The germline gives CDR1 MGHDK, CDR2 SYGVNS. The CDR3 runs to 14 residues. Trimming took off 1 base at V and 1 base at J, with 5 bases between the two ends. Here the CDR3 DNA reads TGTGCCAGCAGTGAATTCGGATCTGGAAACACCATATATTTT. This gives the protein CASSEFGSGNTIYF. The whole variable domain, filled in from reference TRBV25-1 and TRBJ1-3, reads EADIYQTPRYLVIGTGKKITLECSQTMGHDKMYWYQQDPGMELHLIHYSYGVNSTEKGDLSSESTVSRIRTEHFPLTLESARPSHTSQYLCASSEFGSGNTIYFGEGSWLTVV.